The 21 T cell receptor beta chains below all came from one sample that was sequenced in a study of control samples from healthy donors and cancer patients. This table comes from immunoSEQ multiplex PCR, and its TCRdb copy is limited to in-frame clones, with some not included. The sample contains 70,000 to 95,000 clones, approximately 89% of which appear only once. The specimen was blood. These receptors all stem from a young woman in good health.

This clone was seen repeatedly, ten times or more. This rearrangement joins TRBV7-2 to TRBJ1-6; D is unclear. Trimming stripped 0 bases from V and 7 bases from J, with 7 bases between. Germline V CDR1 and CDR2: SGHTA, FQGNSA. CDR3 length equals 14 residues. The CDR3 nucleotides read TGTGCCAGCAGCTTAGCCGGTTTAAATTCACCCCTCCACTTT. Amino acid sequence: CASSLAGLNSPLHF.

V usage is TRBV4-1 and J usage is TRBJ2-1; D not resolved. CDR1 is MGHRA and CDR2 is YSYEKL in the germline V gene. CDR3 length: 18 amino acids. V gave up 0 bases and J gave up 4 bases, with 19 bases separating them. CDR3 protein: CASSQDNLRLRLYNEQFF. The CDR3 coding sequence is TGCGCCAGCAGCCAAGATAATTTAAGGTTGCGCCTTTACAATGAGCAGTTCTTC.

The rearrangement joins TRBV5-4 to TRBJ2-5, with unresolved D. CDR1 and CDR2 from the germline V gene are SGHNT and YYREEE (reference sequence). V was clipped by 0 bases and J by 5 bases, with 5 bases between them. This CDR3 is built from 12 residues. The CDR3 DNA reads TGTGCCAGCAGCTTGGGTGAGGAGACCCAGTACTTC. Translation: CASSLGEETQYF.

The CDR3 DNA reads TGCAGCGTTGCACGTTTTGTGGGAGGTTCTAATACGCAGTATTTT. Amino acids: CSVARFVGGSNTQYF. This chain uses TRBV29-1 with TRBJ2-3; D is perhaps TRBD2 (6 bases). Germline values: CDR1 SQVTM, CDR2 ANQGSEA. The ends were cut back, 4 bases at V and 7 bases at J, with 21 bases in the middle. CDR3 size: 15 residues.

The V and J genes are TRBV9 and TRBJ1-1; tentative D call: TRBD1 (6 bases). V was trimmed by 0 bases and J by 1 base, leaving 16 bases between them. This CDR3 has 17 residues. Germline V gene sequence: CDR1 SGDLS, CDR2 YYNGEE. In nucleotides, the CDR3 is TGTGCCAGCAGCGTAGCTGGCACAGGGCGGGGGAACACTGAAGCTTTCTTT. This gives the protein CASSVAGTGRGNTEAFF.

The J gene is TRBJ1-5, the V gene TRBV5-8; 7 bases fit TRBD1. With 3 bases clipped from V and 0 bases from J, the junction kept 15 bases outside the gene matches. This CDR3 spans 19 amino acids. Germline loops: CDR1 SGHTS, CDR2 YDEGEE. The CDR3 region is CASSSFGTGETYSNQPQHF. The CDR3 nucleotides read TGTGCCAGCAGCTCATTCGGAACAGGGGAGACGTATAGCAATCAGCCCCAGCATTTT. Full variable domain (missing parts from reference TRBV5-8 and TRBJ1-5): EAGVTQSPTHLIKTRGQQATLRCSPISGHTSVYWYQQALGLGLQFLLWYDEGEERNRGNFPPRFSGRQFPNYSSELNVNALELEDSALYLCASSSFGTGETYSNQPQHFGDGTRLSIL.

The V and J genes are TRBV10-3 and TRBJ2-2; D not certain. Germline V gene sequence: CDR1 ENHRY, CDR2 SYGVKD. The germline V and J ends were trimmed by 2 bases and 3 bases, with 4 bases remaining between them. The CDR3 has 13 amino acids. The chain's CDR3 is CAISEADTGELFF. Here the CDR3 DNA reads TGTGCCATCAGTGAGGCAGACACCGGGGAGCTGTTTTTT.

The chain couples TRBV2 to TRBJ1-4; maybe TRBD1 (5 bases). The CDR3 is made up of 16 amino acids. Germline V gene lookup returns CDR1 SNHLY and CDR2 FYNNEI. V lost 1 base and J 2 bases, leaving 11 bases between the germline ends. As DNA, the CDR3 is TGTGCCAGCAGTGAAGGACAGCGAGCGACTAATGAAAAACTGTTTTTT. It encodes CASSEGQRATNEKLFF.

The CDR3 protein is CASSPQSSGGAGDTQYF. The CDR3 DNA reads TGTGCCAGCAGCCCCCAATCTAGCGGGGGGGCCGGGGATACGCAGTATTTT. This chain links TRBV3-1 (or the pseudogene TRBV3-2) with TRBJ2-3, with TRBD2 identical over 12 bases. V shed 4 bases and J 6 bases; nucleotides not matched to a gene: 11. CDR1 and CDR2 (germline): LGHDT, YNNKEL (reference sequence). The CDR3 is made up of 17 amino acids.

This clone was recorded once. The chain joins TRBV9 to TRBJ2-7, with 11 bases fitting TRBD2. The germline gives CDR1 SGDLS, CDR2 YYNGEE. The V segment lost 3 bases and the J segment 9 bases; nucleotides outside the gene matches: 11. CDR3 length: 15 amino acids. CDR3 region: CASSGGLAAQEGQYF. CDR3 coding DNA: TGTGCCAGCAGCGGGGGACTAGCGGCGCAAGAGGGGCAGTACTTC.

This clone was observed a few times. The genes are TRBV4-1 and TRBJ2-1; possible D gene TRBD2, 6 bases. This CDR3 contains 16 residues. V was pared by 3 bases and J by 0 bases, with 12 bases between. Germline V lookup: CDR1 MGHRA, CDR2 YSYEKL. The CDR3 DNA follows: TGCGCCAGCAGCCAGCCTCTGGGGGGCTCCTACAATGAGCAGTTCTTC. Protein: CASSQPLGGSYNEQFF.

The chain recombines TRBV19 with TRBJ1-6, with a possible D match to TRBD1 (5 bases). Deletions cut 3 bases from V and 7 bases from J, with 10 bases between. The germline CDR1 and CDR2 sequences are LNHDA and SQIVND (reference sequence). The CDR3 covers 14 residues. The CDR3 bases are TGTGCCAGTAGTATCCAGGGAGCGAATTCACCCCTCCACTTT. Translating gives CASSIQGANSPLHF.

The chain has TRBV9 and TRBJ1-2; TRBD1 matches at 8 bases. The CDR3 is 15 residues long. J lost 4 bases, V lost 3 bases, and 8 bases had no gene match. CDR1 and CDR2 from the germline V gene are SGDLS and YYNGEE. Here the CDR3 DNA reads TGTGCCAGCAGCGCGCAGGGGGCCTCAGGCTATGGCTACACCTTC. Translation gives CASSAQGASGYGYTF.

This rearrangement joins TRBV3-1 (or the pseudogene TRBV3-2) to TRBJ2-2, with a tentative D call TRBD2 (5 bases). Per the germline V gene, CDR1 is LGHDT and CDR2 is YNNKEL (reference sequence). Deletions cut 4 bases from V and 3 bases from J, with 15 bases between. The CDR3 is made up of 16 amino acids. The CDR3 loop reads CASSPRGRAYTGELFF. The CDR3 region has the DNA TGTGCCAGCAGCCCCCGGGGAAGGGCTTACACCGGGGAGCTGTTTTTT.

This clone was observed once. This rearrangement joins TRBV20-1 to TRBJ2-2; 10 nucleotides align to TRBD2. With V trimmed by 3 bases and J by 7 bases, 8 bases remained unmatched. The CDR3 is 15 residues long. Germline assignment: CDR1 DFQATT and CDR2 SNEGSKA (reference sequence). DNA of the CDR3: TGCAGTGCTAGTGGACTAGCGGCCGAAATCGGGGAGCTGTTTTTT. It translates to CSASGLAAEIGELFF.

The V and J genes are TRBV27 and TRBJ1-6; D gene ambiguous. The CDR3 is made up of 15 amino acids. V lost 2 bases to trimming and J lost 3 bases, with 8 bases between them. Germline assignment: CDR1 MNHEY and CDR2 SMNVEV (reference sequence). CDR3: CASSLEGYYNSPLHF. The CDR3 nucleotides read TGTGCCAGCAGTTTAGAGGGTTACTATAATTCACCCCTCCACTTT.

As DNA, the CDR3 is TGCGCCAGCAGCCAAGTCTCAGATCAGCCCCAGCATTTT. This codes for CASSQVSDQPQHF. V is TRBV4-1 and J is TRBJ1-5, with D uncertain. Deletions cut 1 base from V and 5 bases from J, with 6 bases between. Germline CDR1 and CDR2: MGHRA and YSYEKL. This CDR3 is built from 13 residues.

This clone was seen a few times. CDR3 in amino acids: CASSPTTTGGRVGYTF. The CDR3 DNA is TGTGCCAGCAGCCCTACAACGACAGGGGGGAGGGTAGGCTACACCTTC. The rearrangement joins TRBV6-2 or TRBV6-3 to TRBJ1-2; 9 bases line up with TRBD1. Germline V gene data show CDR1 as MNHEY and CDR2 as SVGEGT. CDR3 length: 16 residues. J lost 8 bases, V lost 6 bases, and 16 bases had no gene match.

The rearrangement uses TRBV5-1 and TRBJ2-1; D tentatively reads TRBD1 or TRBD2 (5 bases each). This CDR3 has 15 residues. Germline CDR1 reads SGHRS; CDR2 reads YFSETQ. The V and J ends lost 1 base and 6 bases respectively, with 14 bases between them. CDR3 DNA: TGCGCCAGCAGCTTGATGGGGCGCGGGTCCAATGAGCAGTTCTTC. Its translation: CASSLMGRGSNEQFF.

The chain is built from TRBV6-1 and TRBJ1-3; D possibly corresponds to TRBD1 (6 bases). V was shortened by 3 bases and J by 0 bases, with 9 bases between the two germline ends. The CDR3 is 15 amino acids. In germline, CDR1 is MNHNS, CDR2 SASEGT. CDR3 in amino acids: CASSEIQGSGNTIYF. The CDR3 DNA reads as TGTGCCAGCAGTGAGATACAGGGCTCTGGAAACACCATATATTTT.

This chain links TRBV30 with TRBJ1-6, with D possibly TRBD1 on 6 matching bases. Germline CDR1 GTSNPN, CDR2 SVGIG (reference sequence). This CDR3 is 21 amino acids long. The V and J ends lost 3 bases and 0 bases respectively, with 27 bases between them. CDR3 residues: CAWSPLRSWGQPSSYNSPLHF. CDR3 bases: TGTGCCTGGAGCCCCCTAAGATCATGGGGACAACCTAGCTCCTATAATTCACCCCTCCACTTT.